The 11 T cell receptor beta chains below all came from one sample that was sequenced in a study of cytomegalovirus exposure and HLA in healthy donors. PCR was performed using 60 Vbeta and 13 Jbeta primers. TCRdb's table, derived via immunoSEQ multiplex PCR, lists solely in-frame clones and lacks some. Of about 200,000 clones listed, more than 75% are singletons. Sequences were obtained from PBMCs. Every receptor here comes from a man younger than 45 in good health and CMV-seronegative.

This clone was seen only once. V and J are TRBV7-9 and TRBJ2-7; 8 nucleotides align to TRBD2. V lost 1 base to trimming and J lost 0 bases; unmatched junction nucleotides: 8. Germline CDR1 is SEHNR and CDR2 is FQNEAQ (reference sequence). CDR3 size: 17 residues. DNA for the CDR3: TGTGCCAGCAGCTTAGTACCGAAGCGGGGGTCCTCCTACGAGCAGTACTTC. Protein sequence: CASSLVPKRGSSYEQYF.

The rearrangement links TRBV7-2 to TRBJ1-1; tentative D call: TRBD1 (6 bases). Trimming left V 2 bases short and J 7 bases short, with 11 bases between. Germline CDR1 and CDR2: SGHTA and FQGNSA. CDR3 length equals 13 residues. CDR3 bases: TGTGCCAGCAGCTTACAGGGGACCGGTGAAGCTTTCTTT. Residues: CASSLQGTGEAFF.

This clone appeared a few times. The rearrangement uses TRBV4-1 and TRBJ2-1; TRBD1 aligns across 9 bases. Germline values: CDR1 MGHRA, CDR2 YSYEKL. V shed 4 bases and J 12 bases; nucleotides not matched to a gene: 10. This CDR3 spans 14 amino acids. The CDR3 nucleotides are TGCGCCAGCAGCCGTCCGGGACAGGGAGTGAGGCAGTTCTTC. Translation: CASSRPGQGVRQFF.

V gene TRBV15 combines with J gene TRBJ1-4; D unresolved. The germline V gene encodes CDR1 LNHNV and CDR2 YYDKDF (reference sequence). V was pared by 0 bases and J by 8 bases, with 10 bases between. The CDR3 is 14 amino acids. CDR3 loop: CATSRESRNEKLFF. The CDR3 DNA follows: TGTGCCACCAGCAGAGAATCGAGGAACGAAAAACTGTTTTTT.

This clone has a single count. This chain links TRBV6-5 with TRBJ1-2; D unresolved. V lost 6 bases and J 8 bases, leaving 16 bases between the germline ends. The CDR3 is 13 amino acids. In germline, CDR1 is MNHEY, CDR2 SVGAGI. The CDR3 sequence: CASSPTWEGGYTF. The CDR3 coding sequence is TGTGCCAGCAGCCCAACTTGGGAGGGCGGCTACACCTTC.

The chain has TRBV28 and TRBJ2-7, with 10 nucleotides matching TRBD1. Germline loops: CDR1 MDHEN, CDR2 SYDVKM. This CDR3 has 14 amino acids. Germline trimming cut 5 bases from V and 7 bases from J; bases unmatched to any gene: 8. CDR3: CASSPGTGDGEQYF. In DNA form, the CDR3 reads TGTGCCAGCAGTCCGGGGACAGGGGATGGAGAGCAGTACTTC.

The chain employs TRBV28 and TRBJ1-5; unclear D gene. Germline V gene lookup returns CDR1 MDHEN and CDR2 SYDVKM. Trimming took off 1 base at V and 10 bases at J, with 8 bases between the two ends. The CDR3 consists of 12 residues. The CDR3 DNA reads as TGTGCCAGCAGTTTATTTTTAGATCCCCAGCATTTT. It translates to CASSLFLDPQHF.

CDR3 amino acids: CASSPGAPSSYEQYF. The CDR3 DNA reads as TGTGCCAGCAGCCCAGGGGCGCCCAGCTCCTACGAGCAGTACTTC. The chain links TRBV5-4 to TRBJ2-7, with a possible D match to TRBD1 (6 bases). CDR3 length equals 15 residues. Germline assignment: CDR1 SGHNT and CDR2 YYREEE (reference sequence). Trimming removed 4 bases at V and 0 bases at J, with 14 bases between. The variable domain in full, with the rest retrieved from reference TRBV5-4 and TRBJ2-7, is ETGVTQSPTHLIKTRGQQVTLRCSSQSGHNTVSWYQQALGQGPQFIFQYYREEENGRGNFPPRFSGLQFPNYSSELNVNALELDDSALYLCASSPGAPSSYEQYFGPGTRLTVT.

V gene TRBV7-2 combines with J gene TRBJ2-3; D is perhaps TRBD2 (5 bases). Trimming cost V 3 bases and J 2 bases, with 15 bases left between them. Looked up from germline, CDR1 is SGHTA and CDR2 is FQGNSA. This CDR3 spans 16 amino acids. DNA of the CDR3: TGTGCCAGCAGCTTTTCCCTTTCGACTATCACAGATACGCAGTATTTT. This sequence encodes CASSFSLSTITDTQYF.

This clone appeared a single time. The rearrangement joins TRBV28 to TRBJ1-4; 9 bases are a match to TRBD1. The germline V gene has CDR1 MDHEN and CDR2 SYDVKM. CDR3 size: 15 residues. Trimming removed 3 bases from V and 8 bases from J; junction bases left unmatched: 7. CDR3 sequence: CASSFRDRVFEKLFF. The CDR3 DNA sequence: TGTGCCAGCAGTTTTCGGGACAGGGTTTTCGAAAAACTGTTTTTT.

This clone was seen just once. The CDR3 here is CASSQAGVSTGELFF. The CDR3 DNA reads TGCGCCAGCAGCCAAGCAGGGGTGAGCACCGGGGAGCTGTTTTTT. The chain recombines TRBV4-3 with TRBJ2-2, with D possibly TRBD1 on 6 matching bases. Germline lookup yields CDR1 LGHNA and CDR2 YSLEER. V lost 1 base and J lost 4, with 10 bases in between. The CDR3 is 15 residues long.